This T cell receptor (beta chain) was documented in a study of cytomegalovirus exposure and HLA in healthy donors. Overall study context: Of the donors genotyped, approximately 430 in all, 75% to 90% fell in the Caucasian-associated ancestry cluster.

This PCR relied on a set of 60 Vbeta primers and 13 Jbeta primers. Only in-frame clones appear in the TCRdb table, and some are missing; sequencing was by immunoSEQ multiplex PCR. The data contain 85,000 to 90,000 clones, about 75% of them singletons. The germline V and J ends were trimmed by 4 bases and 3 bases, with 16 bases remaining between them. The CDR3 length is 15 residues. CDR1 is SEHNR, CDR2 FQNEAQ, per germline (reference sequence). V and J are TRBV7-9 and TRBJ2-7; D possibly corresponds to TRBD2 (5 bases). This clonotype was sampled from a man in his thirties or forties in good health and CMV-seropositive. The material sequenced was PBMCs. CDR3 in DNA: TGTGCCAGCAGCTCCCAGACTAATCCGCTCTACGAGCAGTACTTC. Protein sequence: CASSSQTNPLYEQYF. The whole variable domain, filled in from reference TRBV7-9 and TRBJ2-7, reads DTGVSQNPRHKITKRGQNVTFRCDPISEHNRLYWYRQTLGQGPEFLTYFQNEAQLEKSRLLSDRFSAERPKGSFSTLEIQRTEQGDSAMYLCASSSQTNPLYEQYFGPGTRLTVT.